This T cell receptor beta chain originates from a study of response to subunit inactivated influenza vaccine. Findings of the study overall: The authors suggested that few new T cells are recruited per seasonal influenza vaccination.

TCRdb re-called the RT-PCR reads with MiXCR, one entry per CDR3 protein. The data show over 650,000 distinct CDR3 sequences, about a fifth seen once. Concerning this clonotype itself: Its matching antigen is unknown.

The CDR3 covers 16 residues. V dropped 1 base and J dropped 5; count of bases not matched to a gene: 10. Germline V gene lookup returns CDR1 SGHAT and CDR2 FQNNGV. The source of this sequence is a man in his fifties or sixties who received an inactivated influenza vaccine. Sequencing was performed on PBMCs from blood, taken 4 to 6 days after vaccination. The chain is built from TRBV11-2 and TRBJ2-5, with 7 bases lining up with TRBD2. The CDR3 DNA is TGTGCCAGCAGCTTAGGGGCACGCGTGGGGGGGGAGACCCAGTACTTC. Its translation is CASSLGARVGGETQYF.